This TCR beta chain was sequenced in a study of vaccination effects on CD4 cells after COVID-19. Study background: The median interval between the second dose and post-vaccine sampling was 72 days. Notes on the study in general: Marked clonal contraction was seen in infection- and vaccine-induced clones late after vaccination.

Germline values: CDR1 SGHRS, CDR2 YFSETQ. This CDR3 has 15 residues. V gave up 0 bases and J gave up 2 bases; unmatched junction bases: 4. Under the ViraFEST assay, PBMC were stimulated with viral peptide pools so that antigen-specific CD4+ T cells expanded. Sequencing was performed afterwards. Isolation of CD4+ T cells took place after 10 days of culture. BNT162b2 vaccine or mRNA-1273 vaccine was given to participants in two doses. In the vaccine recipients, nucleocapsid antibodies were negative and there was no prior SARS-CoV-2 infection. The protocol was immunoSEQ multiplex PCR, while the TCRdb copy is restricted to in-frame clones and leaves out a portion. The table records 20,000 to 30,000 clones, approximately 69% of them present only once. In the case of this clone: Its specificity is unknown. This CDR3 is also generated by other DNA sequences in the sample.

The TCR comes from a human donor who received a COVID-19 vaccine. The source was CD4+ T cells from PBMCs cultured with SARS-CoV-2 spike peptides, collected after COVID-19 vaccination. The V call is TRBV5-1, the J call TRBJ2-7, with 8 nucleotides matching TRBD2. The CDR3 loop reads CASSLGSGGTYEQYF. In nucleotides, the CDR3 is TGCGCCAGCAGCTTGGGAAGCGGGGGAACCTACGAGCAGTACTTC.